A selection of T cell receptor beta chains follows, all from one sample in a study of early T cells in non-severe SARS-CoV-2 infection. One entry per CDR3 protein, called by TCRdb with MiXCR from the 5' RACE reads. Among some 76,000 distinct CDR3 sequences listed, about a sixth were seen once. The sequenced sample was whole blood. Receptor source: an adult who was a healthcare worker with PCR-confirmed SARS-CoV-2 infection or an uninfected control (not recorded which). Both conserved end residues are part of each CDR3. The D gene is left open where the match is weak. Rows may omit the clone size; those that give it use once, few, many or a size class.

DNA: TGTGCCAGCAGACCGGGACTAGCCTACGAGCAGTACTTC
CDR3: CASRPGLAYEQYF
size: -
V: TRBV6-5
J: TRBJ2-7
D: TRBD2

DNA: TGTGCCACCAGTGATTTTAAGGGTAGCGATGAGCAGTTCTTC
CDR3: CATSDFKGSDEQFF
size: few
V: TRBV24-1
J: TRBJ2-1
D: -

DNA: TGCGCCAGCAGCTTGGCGTTTGATCAGCCCCAGCATTTT
CDR3: CASSLAFDQPQHF
size: few
V: TRBV5-1
J: TRBJ1-5
D: -

DNA: TGTGCCAGCAGCTCCAGAGGGGGACCCTCGAGGTCGGAGCAGTACTTC
CDR3: CASSSRGGPSRSEQYF
size: few
V: TRBV11-3
J: TRBJ2-7
D: -

DNA: TGTGCCAGCAGCCTAAGTGGGGCTGAAAACACCATATATTTT
CDR3: CASSLSGAENTIYF
size: -
V: TRBV7-2
J: TRBJ1-3
D: -

DNA: TGCAGCGTTTATGGGGGCTCGGACACCCAGAGTACCTACGAGCAGTACTTC
CDR3: CSVYGGSDTQSTYEQYF
size: few
V: TRBV29-1
J: TRBJ2-7
D: -

DNA: TGCAGCGTTAGGCCATACAATGAGCAGTTCTTC
CDR3: CSVRPYNEQFF
size: -
V: TRBV29-1
J: TRBJ2-1
D: -

DNA: TGTGCCAGCAGCTTAGTGGGGCCCGAGAGGAGCTCAGATACGCAGTATTTT
CDR3: CASSLVGPERSSDTQYF
size: -
V: TRBV7-2
J: TRBJ2-3
D: -

DNA: TGTGCCAGCTGCCGCCCAGGCGCCAACTATGGCTACACCTTC
CDR3: CASCRPGANYGYTF
size: -
V: TRBV6-5
J: TRBJ1-2
D: -

DNA: TGTGCCAGCAGTTACCCGATGTTGACAGGGGGTTACGAGCAGTACTTC
CDR3: CASSYPMLTGGYEQYF
size: many
V: TRBV6-2/TRBV6-3
J: TRBJ2-7
D: TRBD1

DNA: TGTGCCAGCACGAAACAGGACCCTGAAGCTTTCTTT
CDR3: CASTKQDPEAFF
size: many
V: TRBV2
J: TRBJ1-1
D: -

DNA: TGTGCCATCAGTGAGACCCTCCGAGAGACCCAGTACTTC
CDR3: CAISETLRETQYF
size: many
V: TRBV10-3
J: TRBJ2-5
D: -

DNA: TGTGCCAGCAGCTTAGTAAAAGAGACCCAGTACTTC
CDR3: CASSLVKETQYF
size: -
V: TRBV7-2
J: TRBJ2-5
D: -

DNA: TGTGCCAGCAGCCCTGACAAAGTGAGAGAGACCCAGTACTTC
CDR3: CASSPDKVRETQYF
size: -
V: TRBV28
J: TRBJ2-5
D: -

DNA: TGCAGTGCAAGGCCCCTAGCGGGAGAGACCCAGTACTTC
CDR3: CSARPLAGETQYF
size: -
V: TRBV20-1
J: TRBJ2-5
D: TRBD2

DNA: TGCAGTGCTAGAGAGTCACTTTTCACAGATACGCAGTATTTT
CDR3: CSARESLFTDTQYF
size: few
V: TRBV20-1
J: TRBJ2-3
D: -

DNA: TGTGCCAGCACCGGCATAGGTTACACTGAAGCTTTCTTT
CDR3: CASTGIGYTEAFF
size: many
V: TRBV2
J: TRBJ1-1
D: -

DNA: TGTGCCAGCAGCCTCCAGACAGCGAACACTGAAGCTTTCTTT
CDR3: CASSLQTANTEAFF
size: -
V: TRBV3-1
J: TRBJ1-1
D: -

DNA: TGTGCCACCAGTGATCTACAGGGAATCAACACTGAAGCTTTCTTT
CDR3: CATSDLQGINTEAFF
size: many
V: TRBV24-1
J: TRBJ1-1
D: -

DNA: TGTGCCAGCCTCGGGACAGGGCTAGACGAGCAGTACTTC
CDR3: CASLGTGLDEQYF
size: many
V: TRBV28
J: TRBJ2-7
D: TRBD1

DNA: TGCAGCTCTGTGGGGGGCGTTCCCAGGGCTTTCTTT
CDR3: CSSVGGVPRAFF
size: many
V: TRBV29-1
J: TRBJ1-1
D: -

DNA: TGTGCCAGCAGACGAGCCGGGACTAGCGGCTACAATGAGCAGTTCTTC
CDR3: CASRRAGTSGYNEQFF
size: few
V: TRBV6-5
J: TRBJ2-1
D: TRBD2

DNA: TGTGCCAGCAGCTCCGAAGGGGTTAGCAATCAGCCCCAGCATTTT
CDR3: CASSSEGVSNQPQHF
size: -
V: TRBV11-2
J: TRBJ1-5
D: -

DNA: TGTGCCAGCAGAACCGGGACTAGCGTGTACAATGAGCAGTTCTTC
CDR3: CASRTGTSVYNEQFF
size: -
V: TRBV7-2
J: TRBJ2-1
D: TRBD2

DNA: TGTGCCAGCAGCGTGGCACTACAATACAATGAGCAGTTCTTC
CDR3: CASSVALQYNEQFF
size: few
V: TRBV9
J: TRBJ2-1
D: -

DNA: TGTGCCAGCGGGCTGGCGGGGTCCTGGGACGAGCAGTACTTC
CDR3: CASGLAGSWDEQYF
size: -
V: TRBV13
J: TRBJ2-7
D: -

DNA: TGTGCCAGCAGCTTTCAAAGGGCCTCTGGAAACACCATATATTTT
CDR3: CASSFQRASGNTIYF
size: few
V: TRBV5-4
J: TRBJ1-3
D: -

DNA: TGTGCCAGCAGCTTAGCCCCTGCCCAGTCTTACGAGCAGTACTTC
CDR3: CASSLAPAQSYEQYF
size: -
V: TRBV11-3
J: TRBJ2-7
D: -

DNA: TGTGCCAGTAGTATGTTCAATGAGCAGTTCTTC
CDR3: CASSMFNEQFF
size: few
V: TRBV19
J: TRBJ2-1
D: -

DNA: TGTGCCAGCAGCTCGGAGCTGGAGACCCAGTACTTC
CDR3: CASSSELETQYF
size: many
V: TRBV7-6
J: TRBJ2-5
D: -

DNA: TGTGCCAGCAGCGGAAGCGGGACTAGCGACAATGAGCAGTTCTTC
CDR3: CASSGSGTSDNEQFF
size: many
V: TRBV7-2
J: TRBJ2-1
D: TRBD2

DNA: TGTGCCAGCAGCTTACCGCGGGAACGGGGGGATACGCAGTATTTT
CDR3: CASSLPRERGDTQYF
size: few
V: TRBV11-3
J: TRBJ2-3
D: -

DNA: TGTGCCAGCAGCCTCCAGACAGCAAGGAACACTGAAGCTTTCTTT
CDR3: CASSLQTARNTEAFF
size: -
V: TRBV7-2
J: TRBJ1-1
D: -

DNA: TGTGCCAGCAGTTCCGGGATCCGCACAGATACGCAGTATTTT
CDR3: CASSSGIRTDTQYF
size: few
V: TRBV6-6
J: TRBJ2-3
D: -

DNA: TGCAGCGTTGAACCGACAGGGGCGTACACCGGGGAGCTGTTTTTT
CDR3: CSVEPTGAYTGELFF
size: few
V: TRBV29-1
J: TRBJ2-2
D: TRBD1

DNA: TGTGCCAGCAGCTTAGGGATTTTAGGACAGGGCCACCAAACTTATTCACCCCTCCACTTT
CDR3: CASSLGILGQGHQTYSPLHF
size: few
V: TRBV7-2
J: TRBJ1-6
D: TRBD1

DNA: TGTGCCAGTAGTCTCGAGGGGAGGACCGGGGAGCTGTTTTTT
CDR3: CASSLEGRTGELFF
size: many
V: TRBV19
J: TRBJ2-2
D: -

DNA: TGTGCCAGCAGTGCCTCCGGGACTGAGTATGGCTACACCTTC
CDR3: CASSASGTEYGYTF
size: medium-sized
V: TRBV28
J: TRBJ1-2
D: -

DNA: TGTGCCAGCAGCGTCAGGGGTTTGGACACCGGGGAGCTGTTTTTT
CDR3: CASSVRGLDTGELFF
size: few
V: TRBV9
J: TRBJ2-2
D: -

DNA: TGCAGTGCTAGGGGGCAGGAGGGTGGGACAGATACGCAGTATTTT
CDR3: CSARGQEGGTDTQYF
size: few
V: TRBV20-1
J: TRBJ2-3
D: -

DNA: TGTGCCAGCAGTGACGAGGACAGTCCCCTATACGAGCAGTACTTC
CDR3: CASSDEDSPLYEQYF
size: few
V: TRBV6-1
J: TRBJ2-7
D: -

DNA: TGTGCCAGCAGCTTCCCCAACTACGAGCAGTACTTC
CDR3: CASSFPNYEQYF
size: -
V: TRBV7-9
J: TRBJ2-7
D: -

DNA: TGCGCCAGCAGCGGGACAGCCCAGAATGAGCAGTTCTTC
CDR3: CASSGTAQNEQFF
size: few
V: TRBV5-1
J: TRBJ2-1
D: TRBD1

DNA: TGTGCCAGCAGCCTCCTCTCTGAAAACACCATATATTTT
CDR3: CASSLLSENTIYF
size: -
V: TRBV7-2
J: TRBJ1-3
D: -